What follows are 26 T cell receptor beta chains derived from one specimen sequenced in a study of early T cells in non-severe SARS-CoV-2 infection. TCRdb re-derived calls from the 5' RACE reads in MiXCR, one entry per CDR3 protein. The sample lists around 70,000 distinct CDR3 sequences; over 9% were seen once. Sequences were obtained from whole blood. These receptors all stem from an adult who was a healthcare worker with PCR-confirmed SARS-CoV-2 infection or an uninfected control (not recorded which).

This clonotype was observed at least ten times. J is TRBJ2-7 and V is TRBV19; TRBD1 agrees at 7 bases. J was trimmed by 6 bases and V by 6 bases; bases with no gene match: 17. Germline V gives CDR1 LNHDA, CDR2 SQIVND (reference sequence). The CDR3 contains 16 residues. CDR3 sequence reads: CASRRTGQVEGGEQYF. The CDR3 DNA follows: TGTGCCAGTAGAAGAACAGGACAGGTCGAGGGTGGCGAGCAGTACTTC.

This clonotype was recorded a few times. V and J are TRBV12-3 or TRBV12-4 and TRBJ1-6, with D possibly matching TRBD1 (5 bases). This CDR3 comprises 15 residues. V was shortened by 0 bases and J by 7 bases, with 10 bases between the two germline ends. The CDR3 DNA sequence: TGTGCCAGCAGTTTAGCGGCAGGGAGGAATTCACCCCTCCACTTT. It specifies CASSLAAGRNSPLHF.

The chain uses TRBV19 and TRBJ1-3; 7 bases fit TRBD1. Germline lookup yields CDR1 LNHDA and CDR2 SQIVND (reference sequence). The CDR3 sequence is 14 residues long. With 8 bases clipped from V and 1 base from J, the junction kept 5 bases outside the gene matches. The CDR3 region is CASSEGASGNTIYF. The CDR3 bases are TGTGCCAGTTCGGAGGGGGCGTCTGGAAACACCATATATTTT.

This clonotype has more than one count but fewer than ten. J is TRBJ2-1 and V is TRBV9; 14 bases match TRBD2. Germline V gene sequence: CDR1 SGDLS, CDR2 YYNGEE. V shed 4 bases, J shed 0 bases, and the junction held 12 bases outside the gene matches. The length of the CDR3 is 20 residues. DNA for the CDR3: TGTGCCAGCAGCCCCCAGGGACTAGCGGGGGAATTGAGCTCCTACAATGAGCAGTTCTTC. Its protein product is CASSPQGLAGELSSYNEQFF.

Concerning this clonotype: The junction and the germline gene differ at one end; a read error may be behind it. CDR3 protein: CASSVDHYTGEPFF. DNA of the CDR3: TGTGCCAGCAGCGTTGACCACTACACCGGGGAGCCGTTTTTT. The chain has TRBV12-3 or TRBV12-4 and TRBJ2-2; possibly TRBD2 for D (5 bases). The CDR3 loop spans 14 amino acids.

This clonotype was counted ten times or more. The chain has TRBV12-3 or TRBV12-4 and TRBJ2-2; maybe TRBD1 (5 bases). CDR3 length equals 16 residues. Trimming pared 2 bases from V and 7 bases from J, leaving 17 bases between. DNA of the CDR3: TGTGCCAGCAGTTTAAGGTCGCAGGGCTCCATCGGGGAGCTGTTTTTT. Translating gives CASSLRSQGSIGELFF.

In its sample, this clonotype was seen a few times. V gene TRBV6-5 combines with J gene TRBJ2-5, with D unresolved. The CDR3 sequence is 12 residues long. V lost 2 bases, J lost 1 base, and 2 bases lay in between. CDR1 and CDR2 from the germline V gene are MNHEY and SVGAGI. The CDR3 protein is CASSYLQETQYF. The CDR3 DNA sequence: TGTGCCAGCAGTTACCTCCAAGAGACCCAGTACTTC.

The rearrangement links TRBV20-1 to TRBJ2-3, with 11 positions matching TRBD2. This CDR3 region has 14 residues. Germline loops: CDR1 DFQATT, CDR2 SNEGSKA (reference sequence). The V segment lost 4 bases and the J segment 6 bases; nucleotides outside the gene matches: 6. Here the CDR3 reads CSAILAGAGDTQYF. CDR3 coding DNA: TGCAGTGCTATACTAGCGGGGGCCGGGGATACGCAGTATTTT.

This clonotype appeared a few times. The chain is built from TRBV20-1 and TRBJ2-7; 9 bases match TRBD2. V trimming: 3 bases; J trimming: 3 bases; junction bases outside the gene matches: 12. The CDR3 is 16 amino acids. Germline-derived CDR1 and CDR2 are DFQATT and SNEGSKA (reference sequence). CDR3 region: CSASAESSSGGYEQYF. The CDR3 DNA sequence: TGCAGTGCTAGTGCCGAGAGTAGTAGCGGGGGCTACGAGCAGTACTTC.

The CDR3 DNA reads TGTGCCAGCACCCCAGGGGGGGGGCCAAATACGCAGTATTTT. Protein: CASTPGGGPNTQYF. The chain couples TRBV3-1 to TRBJ2-3; D might be TRBD1 or TRBD2, each matching 7 bases. Trimming took off 7 bases at V and 7 bases at J, with 18 bases between the two ends. This CDR3 spans 14 amino acids. The germline V gene encodes CDR1 LGHDT and CDR2 YNNKEL (reference sequence).

Written as DNA, the CDR3 is TGTGCCAGCTGCCCAGCGGGGGGGGCCATAATGAACACTGAAGCTTTCTTT. This codes for CASCPAGGAIMNTEAFF. The V and J genes are TRBV18 and TRBJ1-1; D is perhaps TRBD1 (6 bases). The CDR3 is 17 amino acids. Germline CDR1 and CDR2: KGHSH and LQKENI. V was clipped by 7 bases and J by 0 bases, with 21 bases between them.

The chain links TRBV7-2 to TRBJ2-2; 10 nucleotides line up with TRBD1. Germline CDR1 and CDR2: SGHTA and FQGNSA. This CDR3 spans 14 amino acids. Trimming cost V 5 bases and J 5 bases; bases outside gene matches: 2. In nucleotides, the CDR3 is TGTGCCAGCAGCCAGGGACAGGGGACCGGGGAGCTGTTTTTT. Translation gives CASSQGQGTGELFF. Full variable domain (rest looked up from reference TRBV7-2 and TRBJ2-2): GAGVSQSPSNKVTEKGKDVELRCDPISGHTALYWYRQSLGQGLEFLIYFQGNSAPDKSGLPSDRFSAERTGGSVSTLTIQRTQQEDSAVYLCASSQGQGTGELFFGEGSRLTVL.

This clonotype was detected many times. The chain couples TRBV20-1 to TRBJ1-6; 7 positions agree with TRBD1. The germline gives CDR1 DFQATT, CDR2 SNEGSKA (reference sequence). This CDR3 region has 16 residues. With 0 bases clipped from V and 8 bases from J, the junction kept 10 bases outside the gene matches. For the CDR3, the DNA is TGCAGTGCTAGAGATCTGAACAGGGGCATGGATTCACCCCTCCACTTT. This sequence encodes CSARDLNRGMDSPLHF.

The J gene is TRBJ1-6, the V gene TRBV27; D gene uncertain. This CDR3 region has 17 residues. The V end lost 0 bases, the J end lost 7 bases, and 16 bases lay between the germline ends. Germline V gene data show CDR1 as MNHEY and CDR2 as SMNVEV (reference sequence). CDR3 sequence reads: CASSLSPGPAINSPLHF. The CDR3 coding sequence is TGTGCCAGCAGTTTATCCCCCGGTCCCGCGATAAATTCACCCCTCCACTTT.

A few counts support this clonotype. This rearrangement joins TRBV12-3 or TRBV12-4 to TRBJ2-1; 7 bases are a match to TRBD2. This CDR3 is built from 13 residues. V lost 4 bases, J lost 8 bases, and 5 bases stayed unmatched. CDR3 sequence (DNA): TGTGCCAGCAGTTCAAGCGGGGTGGATGAGCAGTTCTTC. Protein: CASSSSGVDEQFF.

In this sample, this clonotype turned up many times. The chain uses TRBV7-8 and TRBJ2-7; D is perhaps TRBD1 (6 bases). Germline CDR1 and CDR2: SGHVS and FQNEAQ. The length of the CDR3 is 15 residues. Trimming pared 6 bases from V and 7 bases from J, leaving 22 bases between. In DNA form, the CDR3 reads TGTGCCAGCAGAACACACCAGGGGCCTTCGGAGGAGCAGTACTTC. Translating gives CASRTHQGPSEEQYF.

The V and J genes are TRBV20-1 and TRBJ1-4; possibly TRBD1 for D (5 bases). V shed 3 bases and J shed 7 bases, with 12 bases lying between them. CDR1 and CDR2 from the germline V gene are DFQATT and SNEGSKA (reference sequence). This CDR3 is 13 amino acids long. The CDR3 here is CSASWGQGEKLFF. Here the CDR3 DNA reads TGCAGTGCTAGTTGGGGTCAGGGTGAAAAACTGTTTTTT.

This clonotype showed up many times. This chain joins TRBV5-4 and TRBJ1-2, with a possible D match to TRBD1 (5 bases). This CDR3 is 14 amino acids long. V was shortened by 10 bases and J by 7 bases, with 23 bases between the two germline ends. Germline CDR1 reads SGHNT; CDR2 reads YYREEE (reference sequence). CDR3 sequence (DNA): TGTGCCGAGAGCCTCTCCCCGGGGGATTCTGGCTACACCTTC. Its translation is CAESLSPGDSGYTF.

In its sample, this clonotype was seen many times. The V call is TRBV20-1, the J call TRBJ2-3, with 7 bases that match TRBD1. The length of the CDR3 is 16 residues. V lost 1 base to trimming and J lost 1 base; unmatched junction nucleotides: 8. CDR1 and CDR2 from the germline V gene are DFQATT and SNEGSKA (reference sequence). CDR3 protein: CSARGPTGIGTDTQYF. DNA of the CDR3: TGCAGTGCTAGAGGCCCGACAGGGATAGGCACAGATACGCAGTATTTT.

The sample holds many counts of this clonotype. The chain recombines TRBV11-2 with TRBJ2-1, with 8 bases fitting TRBD1. The CDR3 extends over 16 amino acids. Germline V gene data show CDR1 as SGHAT and CDR2 as FQNNGV. Trimming at V came to 6 bases and at J to 2 bases, leaving 9 bases not matched to a gene. CDR3 in amino acids: CASRTFRDRTYNEQFF. For the CDR3, the DNA is TGTGCCAGCAGAACTTTTAGGGACAGGACCTACAATGAGCAGTTCTTC.

A few counts support this clonotype. The chain joins TRBV2 to TRBJ2-2, with D perhaps being TRBD1 or TRBD2 (5 bases each). The CDR3 loop spans 14 amino acids. V was shortened by 7 bases and J by 4 bases, with 13 bases between the two germline ends. CDR1 and CDR2 from the germline V gene are SNHLY and FYNNEI. The CDR3 here is CASNYRGTTGELFF. In nucleotides, the CDR3 is TGTGCCAGCAACTATCGAGGGACCACCGGGGAGCTGTTTTTT.

The J gene is TRBJ2-7, the V gene TRBV29-1; TRBD1 is a possible D gene (6 bases). V was pared by 5 bases and J by 6 bases, with 14 bases between. Germline assignment: CDR1 SQVTM and CDR2 ANQGSEA. CDR3 size: 12 residues. The CDR3 loop is CSVSAVGGEQYF. DNA of the CDR3: TGCAGCGTTTCGGCCGTAGGGGGCGAGCAGTACTTC.

The gene calls are TRBV7-9 and TRBJ1-2; no clear D gene. CDR3 length: 15 amino acids. V gave up 5 bases and J gave up 4 bases, with 17 bases separating them. Germline CDR1 reads SEHNR; CDR2 reads FQNEAQ (reference sequence). This CDR3 is CASSPWERSRYGYTF. CDR3 coding DNA: TGTGCCAGCAGCCCCTGGGAGCGCAGCCGCTATGGCTACACCTTC.

This clonotype was recorded a few times. The chain uses TRBV10-3 and TRBJ2-3, with a tentative D call TRBD1 (6 bases). The CDR3 runs to 17 residues. Trimming shortened V by 5 bases and J by 0 bases, and 18 bases separated the two germline ends. Germline V CDR1 and CDR2: ENHRY, SYGVKD. This CDR3 is CAISTGYPRASTDTQYF. The CDR3 DNA is TGTGCCATCAGTACAGGGTACCCTAGGGCTAGCACAGATACGCAGTATTTT.

The CDR3 region has the DNA TGTGCCAGCAAAAGGGGAACTGAAGCTTTCTTT. Its translation is CASKRGTEAFF. The chain carries TRBV2 and TRBJ1-1; D perhaps matches TRBD1 (5 bases). V lost 7 bases, J lost 5 bases, and 8 bases lay in between. The CDR3 is 11 amino acids. Germline V gene lookup returns CDR1 SNHLY and CDR2 FYNNEI.

This clonotype was seen a handful of times. The chain recombines TRBV29-1 with TRBJ2-5; 8 bases are a match to TRBD2. Trimming took 5 bases from V and 0 from J; bases not matched to a gene: 20. The CDR3 has 19 residues. The germline gives CDR1 SQVTM, CDR2 ANQGSEA. The CDR3 nucleotides are TGCAGCGTTCCCGGGAGGGTCGGGGGCTGGCCCCCTTACCAAGAGACCCAGTACTTC. Protein sequence: CSVPGRVGGWPPYQETQYF.